The clone carrying this TCR beta chain was counted once. This sample was included in a study of blood T cell repertoires in COVID-19. Overall study: Researchers got acute and convalescent COVID-19 samples from the United States, Italy and Spain. T cells, B-cell-depleted T cells, or PBMCs supplied cDNA or gDNA.

J was trimmed by 2 bases and V by 4 bases; bases with no gene match: 0. The CDR3 consists of 14 residues. Germline V gene sequence: CDR1 SNHLY, CDR2 FYNNEI. Source study methods: Amplifying reference gene primers gave estimates of nucleated cell counts. Data came from immunoSEQ multiplex PCR; TCRdb stores just in-frame clones and leaves some out. That table supplies the V and J calls and clone size; D and trimming were determined from the DNA. The sample lists approximately 63,000 clones, around 76% occurring once. Sample: peripheral blood. The rearrangement uses TRBV2 and TRBJ1-5, with TRBD1 matching 9 bases. The clonotype comes from an elderly woman with acute or convalescent COVID-19. CDR3 region: CASSGTGGNQPQHF. CDR3 coding DNA: TGTGCCAGCAGTGGGACAGGGGGCAATCAGCCCCAGCATTTT.